Shown below are 2 T cell receptor beta chains from a single sample sequenced in a study of human T cells and chemical hapten exposure. One entry per CDR3 protein, called by TCRdb with MiXCR from the RACE reads. The table shows approximately 260,000 distinct CDR3 sequences, with just under 8% occurring only once. Time point noted: pre-sensitization, week 0. The treatment here: therapeutic diphenylcyclopropenone sensitization with weekly scalp DPC. Here the sequenced sample was whole blood, taken in connection with sensitization to the hapten diphenylcyclopropenone (DPC). The receptor source for this set is a man aged 18 to 29 with alopecia areata. Some clones in this sample may be carry-over from other donors' samples.

This clonotype occurred once. The chain uses TRBV12-3 or TRBV12-4 and TRBJ1-4, with D unclear. The CDR3 length is 14 residues. The germline V and J ends were trimmed by 5 bases and 8 bases, with 15 bases remaining between them. CDR3 DNA sequence: TGTGCCAGCAGTGAGGTTAGGGTCGGGGAAAAACTGTTTTTT. Translation: CASSEVRVGEKLFF.

This chain links TRBV6-5 with TRBJ1-5; D possibly corresponds to TRBD1 (5 bases). With 6 bases removed from V and 4 bases from J, the gap between germline ends came to 13 bases. CDR1 and CDR2 (germline): MNHEY, SVGAGI. The CDR3 has 14 amino acids. CDR3 amino acids: CASSIGQGNQPQHF. As DNA, the CDR3 is TGTGCCAGCAGCATCGGGCAGGGAAATCAGCCCCAGCATTTT.